This entry lists 2 T cell receptor beta chains sequenced from one sample in a study of multiple sclerosis patients with progressive multifocal leukoencephalopathy. Only in-frame clones appear in the TCRdb table, and some are missing; sequencing was by immunoSEQ multiplex PCR. The sample consists of around 32,000 clones, roughly 92% of them appearing once. Sample time point: before natalizumab initiation. Sequencing was performed on PBMCs. Source of these receptors: a man aged 25 to 40 with multiple sclerosis.

The rearrangement links TRBV6-5 to TRBJ2-7; 12 nucleotides line up with TRBD2. After removal of 4 bases from V and 2 bases from J, the junction contained 6 bases not matched to a gene. The CDR3 runs 16 residues. Germline V gene data show CDR1 as MNHEY and CDR2 as SVGAGI. The CDR3 here is CASSFRTSGETYEQYF. As DNA, the CDR3 is TGTGCCAGCAGTTTCCGGACTAGCGGGGAGACCTACGAGCAGTACTTC.

The chain has TRBV9 and TRBJ2-5, with D tentatively TRBD2 (6 bases). The CDR3 extends over 15 amino acids. Between the trimmed V and J ends, which lost 3 bases and 4 bases, there was a span of 16 bases. Germline loops: CDR1 SGDLS, CDR2 YYNGEE. CDR3 protein: CASSAQRRGGETQYF. The DNA of the CDR3 is TGTGCCAGCAGCGCCCAGAGGAGGGGTGGAGAGACCCAGTACTTC.